A selection of T cell receptor beta chains follows, all from one sample in a study of T cells in Graves' hyperthyroidism and ophthalmopathy. From the multiplex PCR reads, TCRdb called clonotypes with MiXCR, one entry per CDR3 protein. The table has roughly 740,000 distinct CDR3 sequences, around 15% seen once. The sequenced sample was blood. These receptors were collected from a man aged 18 to 30 with Graves' hyperthyroidism. Each CDR3 is given with its conserved first and last residue. The order of the fields is V gene, J gene, clone size, CDR3 protein. Clone size is shown for a subset of rows, as once, few, many or a class of expanded clone.

v_call: TRBV12-3/TRBV12-4; j_call: TRBJ2-2; clone_size: few; cdr3_aa: CASTLAGATGELFF
v_call: TRBV5-6; j_call: TRBJ2-2; clone_size: NA; cdr3_aa: CASSSDRGLPGELFF
v_call: TRBV20-1; j_call: TRBJ2-7; clone_size: many; cdr3_aa: CSARGPGDTYEQYF
v_call: TRBV9; j_call: TRBJ1-1; clone_size: many; cdr3_aa: CASSGGGPFMNTEAFF
v_call: TRBV20-1; j_call: TRBJ2-5; clone_size: NA; cdr3_aa: CSAVAGTGFMETQYF
v_call: TRBV27; j_call: TRBJ2-1; clone_size: few; cdr3_aa: CASSRTSGLRWFF
v_call: TRBV7-9; j_call: TRBJ2-2; clone_size: NA; cdr3_aa: CASSPRTSGVIKANTGELFF
v_call: TRBV10-3; j_call: TRBJ2-1; clone_size: many; cdr3_aa: CAISEARLERDFPYNEQFF
v_call: TRBV24-1; j_call: TRBJ1-1; clone_size: many; cdr3_aa: CATSTGANTEAFF
v_call: TRBV30; j_call: TRBJ2-3; clone_size: many; cdr3_aa: CAWSVDQGDTQYF
v_call: TRBV5-4; j_call: TRBJ2-5; clone_size: few; cdr3_aa: CASTRPDKQETQYF
v_call: TRBV20-1; j_call: TRBJ2-7; clone_size: few; cdr3_aa: CSASPAASSYEQYF
v_call: TRBV4-1; j_call: TRBJ1-1; clone_size: few; cdr3_aa: CASSLVGYGDTEAFF
v_call: TRBV7-9; j_call: TRBJ2-3; clone_size: NA; cdr3_aa: CASSYQSDTQYF
v_call: TRBV11-2; j_call: TRBJ1-1; clone_size: many; cdr3_aa: CASSRDTSEGYMNTEAFF
v_call: TRBV4-1; j_call: TRBJ2-3; clone_size: NA; cdr3_aa: CASSQEGLAGAYTSTDTQYF
v_call: TRBV28; j_call: TRBJ2-1; clone_size: NA; cdr3_aa: CASRVIAGEGYNEQFF
v_call: TRBV28; j_call: TRBJ2-1; clone_size: many; cdr3_aa: CASSASGTSVHNEQFF
v_call: TRBV28; j_call: TRBJ2-7; clone_size: many; cdr3_aa: CATWGTLALTYEQYF
v_call: TRBV2; j_call: TRBJ1-2; clone_size: many; cdr3_aa: CASNRGQGFDGYTF
v_call: TRBV24-1; j_call: TRBJ2-7; clone_size: NA; cdr3_aa: CATSGGTGDEQYF
v_call: TRBV11-2; j_call: TRBJ2-4; clone_size: NA; cdr3_aa: CASSPGLAGIAKNIQYF
v_call: TRBV9; j_call: TRBJ2-3; clone_size: many; cdr3_aa: CASSERDGSTDTQYF
v_call: TRBV7-9; j_call: TRBJ2-7; clone_size: many; cdr3_aa: CASTSGSTNEQYF
v_call: TRBV12-3/TRBV12-4; j_call: TRBJ2-2; clone_size: many; cdr3_aa: CASSLQHTGELFF
v_call: TRBV27; j_call: TRBJ1-1; clone_size: many; cdr3_aa: CATMRTGGRVTEAFF
v_call: TRBV12-3/TRBV12-4; j_call: TRBJ2-1; clone_size: NA; cdr3_aa: CASSTDQRSRSYNEQFF
v_call: TRBV7-9; j_call: TRBJ2-1; clone_size: NA; cdr3_aa: CASSLVHGDFF
v_call: TRBV4-3; j_call: TRBJ1-1; clone_size: few; cdr3_aa: CASSQVGASQEAFF